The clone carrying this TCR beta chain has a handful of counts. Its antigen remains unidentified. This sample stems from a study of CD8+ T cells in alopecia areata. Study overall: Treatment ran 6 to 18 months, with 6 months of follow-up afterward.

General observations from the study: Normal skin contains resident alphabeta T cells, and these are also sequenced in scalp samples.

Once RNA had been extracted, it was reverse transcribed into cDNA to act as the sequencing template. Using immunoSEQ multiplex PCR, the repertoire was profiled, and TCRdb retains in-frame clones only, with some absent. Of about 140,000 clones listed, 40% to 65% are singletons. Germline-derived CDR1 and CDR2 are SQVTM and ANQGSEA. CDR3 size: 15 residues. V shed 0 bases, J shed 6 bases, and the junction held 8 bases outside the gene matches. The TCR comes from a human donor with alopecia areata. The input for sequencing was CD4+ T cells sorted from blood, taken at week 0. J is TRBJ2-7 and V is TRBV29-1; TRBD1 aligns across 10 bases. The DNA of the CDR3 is TGCAGCGTTGAAGATCCGGGACAGGGGCTGTTCGAGCAGTACTTC. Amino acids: CSVEDPGQGLFEQYF.